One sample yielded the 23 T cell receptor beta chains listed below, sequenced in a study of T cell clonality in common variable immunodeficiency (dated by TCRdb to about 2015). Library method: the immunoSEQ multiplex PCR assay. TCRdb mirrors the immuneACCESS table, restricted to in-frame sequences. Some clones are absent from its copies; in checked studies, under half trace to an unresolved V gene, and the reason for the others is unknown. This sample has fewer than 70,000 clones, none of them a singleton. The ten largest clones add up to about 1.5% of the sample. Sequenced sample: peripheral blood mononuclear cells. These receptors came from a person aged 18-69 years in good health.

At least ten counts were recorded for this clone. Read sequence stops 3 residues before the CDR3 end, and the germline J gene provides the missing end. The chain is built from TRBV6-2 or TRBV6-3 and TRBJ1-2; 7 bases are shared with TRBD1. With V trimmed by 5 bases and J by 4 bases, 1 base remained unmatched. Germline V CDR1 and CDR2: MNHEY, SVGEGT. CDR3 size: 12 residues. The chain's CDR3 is CASSGTAYGYTF. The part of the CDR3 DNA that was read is TGTGCCAGCAGTGGGACAGCCTATGGC.

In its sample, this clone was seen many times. This chain's CDR3 is CASSLVRLGYYEQYF. The CDR3 bases that were read are TGTGCCAGCAGCTTAGTCCGGCTAGGCTACTACGAG. V gene TRBV7-9 combines with J gene TRBJ2-7; D is undetermined. Read coverage stops 3 residues before the CDR3 terminus; the germline J gene supplies the remainder. CDR1 is SEHNR and CDR2 is FQNEAQ in the germline V gene (reference sequence). There are 15 residues in the CDR3. V lost 1 base and J lost 3, with 13 bases in between.

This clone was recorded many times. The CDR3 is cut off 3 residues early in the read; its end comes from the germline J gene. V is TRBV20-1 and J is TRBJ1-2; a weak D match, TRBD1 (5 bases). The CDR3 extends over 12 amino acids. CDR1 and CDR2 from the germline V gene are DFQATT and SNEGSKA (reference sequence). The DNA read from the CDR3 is TGCAGTGCTAGAGATCTCAGGGAGGGC. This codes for CSARDLREG. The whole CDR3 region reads CSARDLREGYTF.

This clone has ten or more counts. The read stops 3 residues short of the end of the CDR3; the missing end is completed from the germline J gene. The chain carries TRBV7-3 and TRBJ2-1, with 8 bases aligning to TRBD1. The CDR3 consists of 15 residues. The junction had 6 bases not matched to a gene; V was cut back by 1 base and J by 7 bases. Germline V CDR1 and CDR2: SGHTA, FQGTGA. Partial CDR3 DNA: TGTGCCAGCAGCTTAAGGGCAGGGGGCTTTAATGAG. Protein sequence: CASSLRAGGFNE. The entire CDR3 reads CASSLRAGGFNEQFF.

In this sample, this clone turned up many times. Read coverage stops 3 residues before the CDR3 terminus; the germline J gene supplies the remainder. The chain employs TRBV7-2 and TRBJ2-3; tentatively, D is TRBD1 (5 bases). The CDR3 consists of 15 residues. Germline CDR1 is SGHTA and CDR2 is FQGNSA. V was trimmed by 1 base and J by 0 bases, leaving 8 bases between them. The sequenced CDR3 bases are TGTGCCAGCAGCTTAGGGGGCAGAAGCACAGATACG. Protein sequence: CASSLGGRSTDT. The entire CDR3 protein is CASSLGGRSTDTQYF.

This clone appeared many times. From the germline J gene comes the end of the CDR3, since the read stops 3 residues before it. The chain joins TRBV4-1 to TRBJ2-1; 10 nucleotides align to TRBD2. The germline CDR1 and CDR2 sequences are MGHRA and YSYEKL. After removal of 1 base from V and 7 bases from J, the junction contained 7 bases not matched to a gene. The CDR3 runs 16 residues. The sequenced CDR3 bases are TGCGCCAGCAGCCAAGGATCTAGCGGGAGAGGGAATGAG. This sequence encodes CASSQGSSGRGNE. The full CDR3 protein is CASSQGSSGRGNEQFF.

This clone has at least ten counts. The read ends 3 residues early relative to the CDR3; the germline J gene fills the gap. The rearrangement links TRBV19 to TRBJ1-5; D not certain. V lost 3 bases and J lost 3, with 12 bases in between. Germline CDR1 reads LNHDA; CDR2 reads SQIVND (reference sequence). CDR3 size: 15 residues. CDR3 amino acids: CASSMFSVYNQPQHF. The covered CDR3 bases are TGTGCCAGTAGTATGTTTTCGGTTTACAATCAGCCC.

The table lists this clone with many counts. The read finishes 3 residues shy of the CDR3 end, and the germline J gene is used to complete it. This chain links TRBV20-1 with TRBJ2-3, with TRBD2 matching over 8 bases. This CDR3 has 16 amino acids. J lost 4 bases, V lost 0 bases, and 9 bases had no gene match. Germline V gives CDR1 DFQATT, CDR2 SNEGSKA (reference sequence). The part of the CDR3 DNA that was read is TGCAGTGCTAGAGATTCGGGGGGGGGTTTGGCAGATACG. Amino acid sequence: CSARDSGGGLADT. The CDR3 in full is CSARDSGGGLADTQYF.

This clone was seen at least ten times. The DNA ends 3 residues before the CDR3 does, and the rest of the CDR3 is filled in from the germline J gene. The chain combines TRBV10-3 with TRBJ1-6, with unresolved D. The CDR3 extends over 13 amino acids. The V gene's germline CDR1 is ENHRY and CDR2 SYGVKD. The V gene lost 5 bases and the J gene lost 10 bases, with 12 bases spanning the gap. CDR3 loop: CAISRQFGSPLHF. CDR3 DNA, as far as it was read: TGTGCCATCAGTAGGCAGTTTGGCTCACCC.

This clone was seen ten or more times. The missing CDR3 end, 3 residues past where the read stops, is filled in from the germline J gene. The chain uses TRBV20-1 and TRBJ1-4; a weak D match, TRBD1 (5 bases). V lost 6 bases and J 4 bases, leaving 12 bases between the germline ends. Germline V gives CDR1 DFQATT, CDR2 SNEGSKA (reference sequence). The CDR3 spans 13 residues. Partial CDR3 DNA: TGCAGTGCAAGGGACTCGGGTAATGAAAAA. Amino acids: CSARDSGNEK. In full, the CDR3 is CSARDSGNEKLFF.

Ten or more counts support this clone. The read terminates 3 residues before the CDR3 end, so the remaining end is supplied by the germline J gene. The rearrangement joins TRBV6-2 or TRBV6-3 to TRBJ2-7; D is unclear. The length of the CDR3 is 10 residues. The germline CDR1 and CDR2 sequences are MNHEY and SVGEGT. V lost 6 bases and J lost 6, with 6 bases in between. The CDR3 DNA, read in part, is TGTGCCAGCAGGGGCCCCGAG. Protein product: CASRGPE. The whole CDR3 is CASRGPEQYF.

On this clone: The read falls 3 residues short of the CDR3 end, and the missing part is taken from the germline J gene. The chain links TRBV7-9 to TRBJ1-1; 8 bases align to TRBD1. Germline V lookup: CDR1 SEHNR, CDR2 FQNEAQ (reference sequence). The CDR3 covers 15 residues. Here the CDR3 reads CASSPGTGSTDTAFF. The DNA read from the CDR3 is TGTGCCAGCAGCCCAGGGACAGGCAGCACAGATACG. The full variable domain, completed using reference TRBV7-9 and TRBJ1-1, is DTGVSQNPRHKITKRGQNVTFRCDPISEHNRLYWYRQTLGQGPEFLTYFQNEAQLEKSRLLSDRFSAERPKGSFSTLEIQRTEQGDSAMYLCASSPGTGSTDTAFFGQGTRLTVV.

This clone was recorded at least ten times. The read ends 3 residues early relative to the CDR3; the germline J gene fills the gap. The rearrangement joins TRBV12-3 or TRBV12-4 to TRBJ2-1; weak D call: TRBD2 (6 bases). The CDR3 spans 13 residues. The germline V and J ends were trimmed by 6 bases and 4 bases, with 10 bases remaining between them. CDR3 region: CASRAAGYNEQFF. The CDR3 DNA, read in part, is TGTGCCAGCAGAGCAGCGGGTTACAATGAG.

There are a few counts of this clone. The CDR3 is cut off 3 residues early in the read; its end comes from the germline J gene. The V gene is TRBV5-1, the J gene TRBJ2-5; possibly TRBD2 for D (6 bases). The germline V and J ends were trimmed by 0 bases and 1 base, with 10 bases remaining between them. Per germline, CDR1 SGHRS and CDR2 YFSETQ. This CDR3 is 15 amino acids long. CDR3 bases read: TGCGCCAGCAGCTTGGTACGGGGGACCCAAGAGACC. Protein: CASSLVRGTQET. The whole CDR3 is CASSLVRGTQETQYF. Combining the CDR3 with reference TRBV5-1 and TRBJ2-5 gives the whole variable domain KAGVTQTPRYLIKTRGQQVTLSCSPISGHRSVSWYQQTPGQGLQFLFEYFSETQRNKGNFPGRFSGRQFSNSRSEMNVSTLELGDSALYLCASSLVRGTQETQYFGPGTRLLVL.

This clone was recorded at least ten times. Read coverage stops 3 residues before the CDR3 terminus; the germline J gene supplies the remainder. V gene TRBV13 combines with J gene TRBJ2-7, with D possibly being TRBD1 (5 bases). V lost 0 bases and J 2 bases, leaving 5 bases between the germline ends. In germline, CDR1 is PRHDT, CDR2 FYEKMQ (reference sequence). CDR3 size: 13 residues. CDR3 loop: CASSLGTAYEQYF. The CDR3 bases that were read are TGTGCCAGCAGCTTAGGGACAGCCTACGAG.

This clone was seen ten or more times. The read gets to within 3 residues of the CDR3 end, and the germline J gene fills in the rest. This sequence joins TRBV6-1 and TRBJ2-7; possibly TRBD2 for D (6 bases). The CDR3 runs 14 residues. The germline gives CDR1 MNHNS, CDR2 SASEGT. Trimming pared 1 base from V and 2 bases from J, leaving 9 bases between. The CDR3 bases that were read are TGTGCCAGCAGTGAAGGGGGGGTAGCCTACGAG. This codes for CASSEGGVAYE. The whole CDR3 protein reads CASSEGGVAYEQYF.

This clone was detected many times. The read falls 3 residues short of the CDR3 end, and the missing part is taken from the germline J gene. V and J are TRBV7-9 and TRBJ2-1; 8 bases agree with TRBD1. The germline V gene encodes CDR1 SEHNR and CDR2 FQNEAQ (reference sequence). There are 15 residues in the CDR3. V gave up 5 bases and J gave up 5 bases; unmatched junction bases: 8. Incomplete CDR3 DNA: TGTGCCAGCAGCGTTGTGCCGACAGGGGACAATGAG. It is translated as CASSVVPTGDNE. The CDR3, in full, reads CASSVVPTGDNEQFF.

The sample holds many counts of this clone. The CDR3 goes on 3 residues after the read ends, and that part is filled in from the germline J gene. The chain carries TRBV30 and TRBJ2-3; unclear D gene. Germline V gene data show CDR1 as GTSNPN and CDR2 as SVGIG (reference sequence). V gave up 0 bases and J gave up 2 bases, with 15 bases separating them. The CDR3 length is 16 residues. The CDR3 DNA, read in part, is TGTGCCTGGAGTGTAATCCCCGCGGCGGACACAGATACG. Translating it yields CAWSVIPAADTDT. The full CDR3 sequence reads CAWSVIPAADTDTQYF.

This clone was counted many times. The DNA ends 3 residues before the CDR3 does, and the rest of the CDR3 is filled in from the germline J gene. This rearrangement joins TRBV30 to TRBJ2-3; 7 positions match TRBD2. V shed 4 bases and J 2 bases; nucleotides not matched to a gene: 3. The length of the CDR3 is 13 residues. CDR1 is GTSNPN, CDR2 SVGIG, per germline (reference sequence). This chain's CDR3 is CAWTSGNTDTQYF. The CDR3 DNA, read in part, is TGTGCCTGGACTAGCGGCAACACAGATACG.

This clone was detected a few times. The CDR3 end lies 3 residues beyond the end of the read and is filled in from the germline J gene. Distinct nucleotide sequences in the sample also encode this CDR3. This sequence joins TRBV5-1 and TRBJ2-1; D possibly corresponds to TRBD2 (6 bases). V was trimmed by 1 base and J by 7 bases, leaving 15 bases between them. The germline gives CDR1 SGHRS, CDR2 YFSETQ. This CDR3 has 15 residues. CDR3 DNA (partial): TGCGCCAGCAGCTTGAAAGCGGGCGTACGGAATGAG. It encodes CASSLKAGVRNE. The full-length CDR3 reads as CASSLKAGVRNEQFF.

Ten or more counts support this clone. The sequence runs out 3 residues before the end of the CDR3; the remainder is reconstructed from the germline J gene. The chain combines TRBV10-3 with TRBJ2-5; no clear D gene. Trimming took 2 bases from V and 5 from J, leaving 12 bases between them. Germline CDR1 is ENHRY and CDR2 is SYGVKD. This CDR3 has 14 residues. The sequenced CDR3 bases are TGTGCCATCAGTGAGGCCCAGGCCGAGGAGACC. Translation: CAISEAQAEET. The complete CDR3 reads CAISEAQAEETQYF.

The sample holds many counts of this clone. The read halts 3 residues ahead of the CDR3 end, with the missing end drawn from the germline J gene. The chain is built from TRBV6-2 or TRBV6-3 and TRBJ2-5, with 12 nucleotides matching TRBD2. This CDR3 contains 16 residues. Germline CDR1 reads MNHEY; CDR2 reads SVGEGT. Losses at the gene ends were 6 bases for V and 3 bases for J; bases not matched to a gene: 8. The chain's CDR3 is CASSRPTSGSEETQYF. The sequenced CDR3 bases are TGTGCCAGCAGCCGACCGACTAGCGGGAGTGAAGAGACC.

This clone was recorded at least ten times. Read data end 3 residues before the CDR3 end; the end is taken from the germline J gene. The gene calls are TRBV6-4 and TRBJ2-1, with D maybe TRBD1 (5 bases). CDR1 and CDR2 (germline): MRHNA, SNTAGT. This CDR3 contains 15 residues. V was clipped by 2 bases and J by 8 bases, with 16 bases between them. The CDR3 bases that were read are TGTGCCAGCAGTGACGGGGCGCTAGGGAAGGATGAG. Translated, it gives CASSDGALGKDE. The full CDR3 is CASSDGALGKDEQFF.